This TCR beta chain comes out of a study of blood T cell repertoires in COVID-19. About the study: The origin of the acute and convalescent COVID-19 samples was the United States, Italy and Spain. In each case, the material was cDNA or gDNA derived from T cells, B-cell-depleted T cells, or PBMCs.

The junction had 8 bases not matched to a gene; V was cut back by 4 bases and J by 5 bases. This CDR3 comprises 14 residues. Germline V gene data show CDR1 as SGHRS and CDR2 as YFSETQ. Original methodology: By means of reference gene primer amplification, nucleated cell counts were estimated. Clones were sequenced by immunoSEQ multiplex PCR, and TCRdb holds only the in-frame ones, with some missing. The D gene and trimming were derived from the DNA, and the V and J assignments and clone size from that table. Here the sample spans about 260,000 clones, about nine tenths being singletons. The source is a man aged 60 to 69 who had recovered from COVID-19. Material: peripheral blood. This chain links TRBV5-1 with TRBJ2-7; TRBD1 agrees at 8 bases. The CDR3 region has the DNA TGCGCCAGCAGCCGGACAGGGACTCTGGACGAGCAGTACTTC. Translating gives CASSRTGTLDEQYF. The full variable domain, with the rest looked up from reference TRBV5-1 and TRBJ2-7, is KAGVTQTPRYLIKTRGQQVTLSCSPISGHRSVSWYQQTPGQGLQFLFEYFSETQRNKGNFPGRFSGRQFSNSRSEMNVSTLELGDSALYLCASSRTGTLDEQYFGPGTRLTVT.